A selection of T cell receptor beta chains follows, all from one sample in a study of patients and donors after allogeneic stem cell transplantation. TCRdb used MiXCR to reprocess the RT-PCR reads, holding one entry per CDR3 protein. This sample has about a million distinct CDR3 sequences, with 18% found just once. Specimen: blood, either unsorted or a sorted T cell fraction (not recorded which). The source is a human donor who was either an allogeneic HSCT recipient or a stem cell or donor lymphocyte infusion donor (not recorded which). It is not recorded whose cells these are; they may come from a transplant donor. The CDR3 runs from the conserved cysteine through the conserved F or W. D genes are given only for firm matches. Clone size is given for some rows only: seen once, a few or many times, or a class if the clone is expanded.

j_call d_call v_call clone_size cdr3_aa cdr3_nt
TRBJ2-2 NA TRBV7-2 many CASGVNTGELFF TGTGCCAGCGGGGTGAACACCGGGGAGCTGTTTTTT
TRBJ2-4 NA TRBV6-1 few CASSEAGALNIQYF TGTGCCAGCAGTGAAGCGGGGGCCTTAAACATTCAGTACTTC
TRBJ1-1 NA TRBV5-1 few CASSLGTLVEAGTEAFF TGCGCCAGCAGCTTGGGGACGCTTGTCGAGGCAGGGACTGAAGCTTTCTTT
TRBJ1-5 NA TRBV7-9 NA CASSLAQDDGQPQHF TGTGCCAGCAGCTTAGCGCAAGATGACGGTCAGCCCCAGCATTTT
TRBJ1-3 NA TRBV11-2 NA CASSLVLANTIYF TGTGCCAGCAGCTTAGTGTTGGCAAACACCATATATTTT
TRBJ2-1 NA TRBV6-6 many CASSYSSYNEQFF TGTGCCAGCAGCTATAGCTCCTACAATGAGCAGTTCTTC
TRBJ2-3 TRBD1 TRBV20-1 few CSAINWDRRTDTQYF TGCAGTGCAATTAACTGGGACAGACGCACAGATACGCAGTATTTT
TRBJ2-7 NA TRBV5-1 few CASTSGRLPVYEQYF TGCGCCAGCACCTCGGGTAGATTACCGGTCTACGAGCAGTACTTC
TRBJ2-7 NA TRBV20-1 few CSARARGDRGEQYF TGCAGTGCTAGAGCCCGAGGTGACCGCGGGGAGCAGTACTTC
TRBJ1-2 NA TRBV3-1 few CASSQLGQIYTF TGTGCCAGCAGCCAACTCGGACAGATCTACACCTTC
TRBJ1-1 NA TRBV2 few CASRIRGVGTEAFF TGTGCCAGCAGAATAAGAGGGGTTGGAACTGAAGCTTTCTTT
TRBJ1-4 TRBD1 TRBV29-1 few CSVAGTGVGEKLFF TGCAGCGTTGCGGGGACAGGGGTTGGAGAAAAACTGTTTTTT
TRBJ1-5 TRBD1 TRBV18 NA CASSPNRQGLHQPQHF TGTGCCAGCTCACCAAATCGACAGGGTCTCCATCAGCCCCAGCATTTT
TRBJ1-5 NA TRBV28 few CASSSQPWYQPQHF TGTGCCAGCAGTTCCCAGCCATGGTATCAGCCCCAGCATTTT
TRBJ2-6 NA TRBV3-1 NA CASSQVTPGSGANVLTF TGTGCCAGCAGCCAAGTCACCCCGGGGTCCGGGGCCAACGTCCTGACTTTC